Sequencing of this TCR beta chain was carried out in a study of OX40 agonist ivuxolimab in advanced cancers. With respect to the entire study: Ivuxolimab, which targeted the costimulatory receptor OX40 (CD134), was an agonistic, fully human IgG2 monoclonal antibody. A male proportion of around 81% and a mean age of roughly 55 years, ranging from about 23 to 90, were recorded for the dose-escalation cohort. Partial responses were achieved by three dose-escalation patients, of whom one had hepatocellular carcinoma and two had cutaneous melanoma. The paper covers the monotherapy dose-escalation part of the phase I ivuxolimab trial, which included N ≈ 50 patients. Intravenous ivuxolimab was administered to patients every 2 weeks at six dose levels: 0.01, 0.1, 0.3, 1.5, 3 and 10 mg/kg. The point of sequencing TCRbeta in the periphery was to test whether ivuxolimab changed TCR sequence diversity and drove clonal T-cell expansion. Prior anti-PD-1, anti-PD-L1 or anti-CTLA-4 therapy was permitted, and checkpoint inhibitors had been received by more than 35% of dose-escalation patients. Of the roughly 52 patients in dose escalation, 19 had hepatocellular carcinoma, some 15 had melanoma, 9 had renal cell carcinoma and 9 had head and neck cancer. On the study overall, not on this receptor specifically: At doses of 0.1 to 3.0 mg/kg, clonal expansion of both CD4+ and CD8+ blood T cells was observed from baseline to week 6. The antigen specificity of the peripheral T cells that underwent clonal expansion was not determined. Partial responders in the 0.1-3.0 mg/kg groups had among the lowest normalized peripheral clonal expansion, especially among CD8+ T cells. On average, CD8+ T cells showed more expanded clones than CD4+ T cells after ivuxolimab. Low levels of normalized T-cell clonal expansion were also shown by some nonresponding patients.

For this clone: Its antigen specificity is not known. Base qualities are not recorded, but no much larger clone differs from it by a single base.

Patients with autoimmune disease history or receiving systemic immunosuppression were excluded from the trial. Peripheral blood for TCR sequencing was drawn from every dose cohort at baseline, at cycle 4 day 1 and at cycle 7 day 1. The samples were taken from a phase I, first-in-human, multicenter, open-label dose-escalation trial of ivuxolimab. Adults with locally advanced or metastatic head and neck squamous cell, hepatocellular, melanoma or renal cell carcinoma were enrolled in the trial. CD4+ and CD8+ T cells were sorted separately from peripheral blood before TCR sequencing. Taken from cysteine to phenylalanine, the CDR3 has 14 residues. Just CDR3 DNA is preserved here, 42 bases in frame from base 1. Taken from the germline V gene, the CDR1 and CDR2 loops are SNHLY and FYNNEI. V trim: 7 bases; J trim: 3 bases; unmatched bases: 8. To sequence the TCRbeta CDR3 region, genomic DNA was isolated from the sorted cells. The immunoSEQ Assay was used for sequencing of TCRbeta CDR3 regions. In TCRdb, the immuneACCESS table is reduced to in-frame sequences with V and J assigned. These tables do not hold every clone; where another copy was compared, an unresolved V gene accounts for under half, and the others remain unexplained. This sample gives 77,000 or so clones in total; around 93% of them show up just once. Less than 0.35% of the sample lies in the top ten.

The sequence came from an adult with an advanced solid tumor such as melanoma, head and neck, liver or kidney cancer. The sequence is built from TRBV2 and TRBJ1-2; 7 central nucleotides agree with TRBD1. The sample was CD4+ or CD8+ T cells sorted from blood, taken in a trial of the OX40 agonist ivuxolimab. In nucleotide form, the sequence is TGTGCCAGCACCCGACAGGGTTTGGACTATGGCTACACCTTC. This is translated as CASTRQGLDYGYTF.